The 28 T cell receptor beta chains below come from one sample, sequenced in a study of blood T cell repertoires in COVID-19. Sequencing was performed with immunoSEQ multiplex PCR; in TCRdb, only in-frame clones are kept and a portion is missing. The data hold 150,000 to 200,000 clones, with 80% to 90% observed a single time. The specimen was peripheral blood. The receptors stem from a woman between 65 and 79 years old with COVID-19, enrolled during active disease.

The chain joins TRBV6-2 or TRBV6-3 to TRBJ1-1; possible D gene TRBD1, 5 bases. V lost 6 bases and J 8 bases, leaving 13 bases between the germline ends. The CDR3 contains 12 residues. Germline CDR1 MNHEY, CDR2 SVGEGT. Here the CDR3 reads CASSRRGDEAFF. The DNA for the CDR3 is TGTGCCAGCAGCCGCCGGGGGGACGAAGCTTTCTTT.

The chain employs TRBV7-8 and TRBJ1-1; D remains unclear. Germline CDR1 SGHVS, CDR2 FQNEAQ. The CDR3 is made up of 17 amino acids. Trimming removed 1 base at V and 0 bases at J, with 15 bases between. CDR3 amino acids: CASSLGIIQTMNTEAFF. In DNA, the CDR3 is TGTGCCAGCAGCTTAGGGATAATACAGACGATGAACACTGAAGCTTTCTTT.

The chain carries TRBV6-2 or TRBV6-3 and TRBJ1-3; D call uncertain. CDR1 MNHEY and CDR2 SVGEGT come from the germline V gene. Trimming stripped 5 bases from V and 4 bases from J, with 3 bases between. CDR3 length equals 11 residues. The CDR3 spells CASSQGNTIYF. DNA of the CDR3: TGTGCCAGCAGTCAGGGAAACACCATATATTTT.

The CDR3 loop is CASKRLPRGVANTGELFF. CDR3 nucleotides: TGTGCCAGCAAGCGCCTCCCTCGGGGGGTGGCGAACACCGGGGAGCTGTTTTTT. This rearrangement joins TRBV27 to TRBJ2-2, with 7 bases matching TRBD2. CDR1 is MNHEY, CDR2 SMNVEV, per germline (reference sequence). The CDR3 contains 18 residues. V lost 7 bases and J lost 0; bases outside the gene matches: 14.

The rearrangement uses TRBV19 and TRBJ1-1, with a weak D call TRBD1 (5 bases). CDR1 is LNHDA and CDR2 is SQIVND in the germline V gene (reference sequence). The CDR3 consists of 12 residues. Trimming removed 3 bases from V and 8 bases from J, with 10 bases in between. CDR3: CASSIDSDEAFF. CDR3 in DNA: TGTGCCAGTAGTATCGACAGTGACGAAGCTTTCTTT.

The CDR3 spells CASSLRDTGELFF. The CDR3 nucleotides read TGTGCCAGCAGCCTCCGGGACACCGGGGAGCTGTTTTTT. The rearrangement joins TRBV7-3 to TRBJ2-2, with no clear D. The length of the CDR3 is 13 residues. V lost 5 bases to trimming and J lost 3 bases, with 7 bases between them. The germline CDR1 and CDR2 sequences are SGHTA and FQGTGA. The entire variable domain, with the rest obtained from reference TRBV7-3 and TRBJ2-2, is as follows: GAGVSQTPSNKVTEKGKYVELRCDPISGHTALYWYRQSLGQGPEFLIYFQGTGAADDSGLPNDRFFAVRPEGSVSTLKIQRTERGDSAVYLCASSLRDTGELFFGEGSRLTVL.

The V gene is TRBV18, the J gene TRBJ2-2; D is ambiguous. The ends were cut back, 3 bases at V and 2 bases at J, with 7 bases in the middle. This CDR3 is 14 amino acids long. CDR1 KGHSH and CDR2 LQKENI come from the germline V gene. In nucleotides, the CDR3 is TGTGCCAGCTCACCGGAGATTAACACCGGGGAGCTGTTTTTT. Translating it yields CASSPEINTGELFF.

The gene calls are TRBV10-3 and TRBJ2-1, with 16 bases fitting TRBD2. CDR3 length: 15 amino acids. Germline lookup yields CDR1 ENHRY and CDR2 SYGVKD. Germline trimming cut 8 bases from V and 7 bases from J; bases unmatched to any gene: 5. Here the CDR3 reads CAIGTSGRAVNEQFF. CDR3 bases: TGTGCCATCGGGACTAGCGGGAGGGCCGTTAATGAGCAGTTCTTC.

The rearrangement links TRBV25-1 to TRBJ1-1, with 10 nucleotides matching TRBD1. J gave up 5 bases and V 6 bases, and 6 bases lay outside the gene matches. This CDR3 has 14 amino acids. Germline V gene lookup returns CDR1 MGHDK and CDR2 SYGVNS. The CDR3 here is CASSPTGGYTEAFF. The CDR3 DNA is TGTGCCAGCAGCCCGACAGGGGGCTATACTGAAGCTTTCTTT.

The chain links TRBV4-1 to TRBJ1-5; 7 nucleotides align to TRBD1. This CDR3 comprises 15 residues. Germline V gene lookup returns CDR1 MGHRA and CDR2 YSYEKL. J lost 6 bases, V lost 4 bases, and 9 bases had no gene match. The CDR3 DNA reads as TGCGCCAGCAGCCGGGACGACAGGGCTAGTCAGCCCCAGCATTTT. Translating it yields CASSRDDRASQPQHF.

This clone has a single count. The J gene is TRBJ2-6, the V gene TRBV18; TRBD1 agrees at 7 bases. Trimming took 3 bases from V and 2 from J; bases not matched to a gene: 4. CDR1 is KGHSH, CDR2 LQKENI, per germline. This CDR3 has 16 amino acids. CDR3: CASSPDREAGANVLTF. As DNA, the CDR3 is TGTGCCAGCTCACCCGACAGGGAAGCTGGGGCCAACGTCCTGACTTTC. Using reference TRBV18 and TRBJ2-6 for the parts outside the CDR3, the full variable domain is NAGVMQNPRHLVRRRGQEARLRCSPMKGHSHVYWYRQLPEEGLKFMVYLQKENIIDESGMPKERFSAEFPKEGPSILRIQQVVRGDSAAYFCASSPDREAGANVLTFGAGSRLTVL.

The rearrangement uses TRBV30 and TRBJ2-7; possibly TRBD2 for D (5 bases). Deletions cut 0 bases from V and 6 bases from J, with 12 bases between. Germline V gives CDR1 GTSNPN, CDR2 SVGIG (reference sequence). The CDR3 covers 13 residues. The CDR3 reads CAWSVRGSSEQYF. CDR3 in DNA: TGTGCCTGGAGTGTACGGGGAAGTTCCGAGCAGTACTTC.

The rearrangement uses TRBV23-1 and TRBJ2-1; D ambiguous. TRBV23-1 has ORF status, its function being uncertain. V lost 4 bases to trimming and J lost 3 bases, with 28 bases between them. The CDR3 runs to 20 residues. CDR3 DNA: TGCGCCAGCAGTCTCGTCAGTCTCCGACCTGGAGATATGGACTACAATGAGCAGTTCTTC. Its translation is CASSLVSLRPGDMDYNEQFF.

This chain connects TRBV3-1 (or the pseudogene TRBV3-2) to TRBJ2-3; D is possibly TRBD1 (5 bases). From germline, CDR1 is LGHDT and CDR2 YNNKEL (reference sequence). V lost 7 bases, J lost 2 bases, and 10 bases lay in between. The CDR3 has 13 residues. The CDR3 DNA reads TGTGCCAGCAAGGGGCAGCCCACAGATACGCAGTATTTT. This gives the protein CASKGQPTDTQYF.

V gene TRBV3-1 (or the pseudogene TRBV3-2) combines with J gene TRBJ2-2; D possibly corresponds to TRBD1 (6 bases). The V and J ends lost 6 bases and 7 bases respectively, with 9 bases between them. This CDR3 comprises 12 residues. Germline V gives CDR1 LGHDT, CDR2 YNNKEL (reference sequence). The CDR3 region is CASRMGHGELFF. The CDR3 region has the DNA TGTGCCAGCAGAATGGGACACGGGGAGCTGTTTTTT.

This clone came up a few times. The chain carries TRBV12-3 or TRBV12-4 and TRBJ1-5; D remains ambiguous. CDR3 size: 12 residues. The V end was cut by 3 bases, the J end by 5 bases, with 5 bases between. The CDR3 loop reads CASSFPDQPQHF. DNA for the CDR3: TGTGCCAGCAGTTTTCCCGATCAGCCCCAGCATTTT.

V and J are TRBV27 and TRBJ2-1; 7 nucleotides match TRBD2. The CDR3 spans 18 residues. V was pared by 4 bases and J by 10 bases, with 22 bases of the junction left unmatched. In germline, CDR1 is MNHEY, CDR2 SMNVEV (reference sequence). CDR3 amino acids: CASSSLLGREIAQGEQFF. The CDR3 DNA sequence: TGTGCCAGCAGTTCCCTTTTGGGGCGGGAGATCGCCCAGGGAGAGCAGTTCTTC.

The CDR3 bases are TGTGCCAGCAGTGACCACTCGATTGCGAGCTCCTACAATGAGCAGTTCTTC. Its protein product is CASSDHSIASSYNEQFF. V and J are TRBV25-1 and TRBJ2-1, with D unresolved. This CDR3 spans 17 amino acids. From germline, CDR1 is MGHDK and CDR2 SYGVNS. The ends were cut back, 3 bases at V and 0 bases at J, with 15 bases in the middle.

This sequence joins TRBV15 and TRBJ1-2, with TRBD1 as a possible D gene (5 bases). V was shortened by 1 base and J by 2 bases, with 14 bases between the two germline ends. Germline V gene lookup returns CDR1 LNHNV and CDR2 YYDKDF (reference sequence). The CDR3 is 16 amino acids. The DNA of the CDR3 is TGTGCCACCAGCAGAGGGGGCGTAGGACGGAACTATGGCTACACCTTC. Translating it yields CATSRGGVGRNYGYTF. Using reference TRBV15 and TRBJ1-2 for the parts outside the CDR3, the full variable domain is DAMVIQNPRYQVTQFGKPVTLSCSQTLNHNVMYWYQQKSSQAPKLLFHYYDKDFNNEADTPDNFQSRRPNTSFCFLDIRSPGLGDTAMYLCATSRGGVGRNYGYTFGSGTRLTVV.

This clone was counted only a few times. The V gene is TRBV14, the J gene TRBJ1-3; D remains unclear. There are 17 residues in the CDR3. Between the trimmed V and J ends, which lost 5 bases and 0 bases, there was a span of 17 bases. The germline gives CDR1 SGHDN, CDR2 FVKESK. The CDR3 reads CASSDLRGSYSGNTIYF. CDR3 in DNA: TGTGCCAGCAGCGATCTCCGAGGCTCCTACTCTGGAAACACCATATATTTT.

This sequence joins TRBV7-9 and TRBJ2-1; D might be TRBD1 (6 bases). This CDR3 comprises 15 residues. Trimming cost V 3 bases and J 3 bases, with 12 bases left between them. In germline, CDR1 is SEHNR, CDR2 FQNEAQ (reference sequence). Here the CDR3 DNA reads TGTGCCAGCAGCTTTGGGCAGGGGAACTACAATGAGCAGTTCTTC. Its protein is CASSFGQGNYNEQFF.

The chain joins TRBV30 to TRBJ2-2; 7 bases line up with TRBD1. Germline V lookup: CDR1 GTSNPN, CDR2 SVGIG (reference sequence). V lost 2 bases, J lost 4 bases, and 7 bases stayed unmatched. CDR3 size: 15 residues. The DNA for the CDR3 is TGTGCCTGGAGTCCCGGGACAGTCATCACCGGGGAGCTGTTTTTT. Its protein is CAWSPGTVITGELFF.

This clone was seen just once. The V call is TRBV2, the J call TRBJ2-7; possibly TRBD1 for D (6 bases). The CDR3 covers 18 residues. Trimming stripped 2 bases from V and 2 bases from J, with 22 bases between. Germline assignment: CDR1 SNHLY and CDR2 FYNNEI. For the CDR3, the DNA is TGTGCCAGCAGTGAACGAAGAGGCCCAGGGGCGACGACCTACGAGCAGTACGTC. Translating it yields CASSERRGPGATTYEQYV.

This chain uses TRBV20-1 with TRBJ2-1; 11 bases are shared with TRBD2. The CDR3 runs 14 residues. The junction had 10 bases not matched to a gene; V was cut back by 6 bases and J by 9 bases. CDR1 and CDR2 from the germline V gene are DFQATT and SNEGSKA (reference sequence). The CDR3 here is CSASNPSGRREQFF. The CDR3 bases are TGCAGTGCCAGTAATCCTAGCGGGAGGCGTGAGCAGTTCTTC.

A few counts support this clone. The chain recombines TRBV28 with TRBJ1-5, with TRBD1 as a possible D gene (6 bases). The CDR3 has 14 amino acids. V lost 5 bases and J 7 bases, leaving 15 bases between the germline ends. The germline gives CDR1 MDHEN, CDR2 SYDVKM. The CDR3 coding sequence is TGTGCCAGCAGTCCCACAGGGACGGGGCAGCCCCAGCATTTT. It is translated as CASSPTGTGQPQHF.

V is TRBV28 and J is TRBJ2-7, with TRBD2 matching 7 bases. The J segment lost 2 bases and the V segment lost 7 bases, leaving 8 bases of the junction unmatched. The CDR3 spans 14 residues. Germline loops: CDR1 MDHEN, CDR2 SYDVKM. CDR3 region: CASTEEGRAYEQYF. The CDR3 bases are TGTGCCAGCACCGAGGAAGGGAGGGCCTACGAGCAGTACTTC. The whole variable domain, filled in from reference TRBV28 and TRBJ2-7, reads DVKVTQSSRYLVKRTGEKVFLECVQDMDHENMFWYRQDPGLGLRLIYFSYDVKMKEKGDIPEGYSVSREKKERFSLILESASTNQTSMYLCASTEEGRAYEQYFGPGTRLTVT.

The J gene is TRBJ1-4, the V gene TRBV25-1; possibly TRBD1 for D (6 bases). Germline CDR1 reads MGHDK; CDR2 reads SYGVNS. This CDR3 is 15 amino acids long. Trimming shortened V by 2 bases and J by 7 bases, and 14 bases separated the two germline ends. The CDR3 reads CASSERWTVSEKLFF. CDR3 sequence (DNA): TGTGCCAGCAGTGAAAGGTGGACAGTAAGTGAAAAACTGTTTTTT.

The chain has TRBV7-8 and TRBJ2-1, with 12 bases matching TRBD1. V trimming: 4 bases; J trimming: 3 bases; junction bases outside the gene matches: 4. The germline V gene has CDR1 SGHVS and CDR2 FQNEAQ. The CDR3 is made up of 16 amino acids. The CDR3 DNA reads TGTGCCAGCAGCTACGGGACAGGGGGCTTCTACAATGAGCAGTTCTTC. Translating it yields CASSYGTGGFYNEQFF.